These 22 T cell receptor beta chains originate from one sample sequenced in a study of T cells after yellow fever vaccination. TCRdb ran MiXCR on the 5' RACE reads and lists one entry per CDR3 protein. The data show 95,000 to 150,000 distinct CDR3 sequences, nearly 15% seen once. The sequenced sample was CD8+ T cells sorted from PBMCs, obtained 5 days after the yellow fever booster vaccination. Every receptor here comes from a man between 18 and 29 years old who received the YFV17D yellow fever vaccine.

V usage is TRBV10-3 and J usage is TRBJ2-7; D perhaps matches TRBD2 (6 bases). Germline-derived CDR1 and CDR2 are ENHRY and SYGVKD. CDR3 size: 14 residues. Trimming pared 5 bases from V and 2 bases from J, leaving 13 bases between. The CDR3 spells CAISLADKAYEQYF. The CDR3 DNA sequence: TGTGCCATCAGTTTAGCGGACAAAGCCTACGAGCAGTACTTC.

CDR3 coding DNA: TGTGCCAGCAGCCAAACGTTGGACAGGGCCTACGAGCAGTACGTC. This translates into CASSQTLDRAYEQYV. The chain has TRBV3-1 and TRBJ2-7; TRBD1 agrees at 8 bases. Germline V gene sequence: CDR1 LGHDT, CDR2 YNNKEL (reference sequence). This CDR3 is 15 amino acids long. Trimming cost V 2 bases and J 2 bases; bases outside gene matches: 5.

This clonotype was counted between two and nine times. The chain is built from TRBV7-8 and TRBJ1-1, with a weak D call TRBD1 (5 bases). V gave up 7 bases and J gave up 3 bases, with 12 bases separating them. Germline CDR1 and CDR2: SGHVS and FQNEAQ. The CDR3 sequence is 13 residues long. In DNA, the CDR3 is TGTGCCAGCACCCGGGGGAGGGACACTGAAGCTTTCTTT. Its protein is CASTRGRDTEAFF. Using reference TRBV7-8 and TRBJ1-1 for the parts outside the CDR3, the full variable domain is GAGVSQSPRYKVAKRGQDVALRCDPISGHVSLFWYQQALGQGPEFLTYFQNEAQLDKSGLPSDRFFAERPEGSVSTLKIQRTQQEDSAVYLCASTRGRDTEAFFGQGTRLTVV.

The V call is TRBV2, the J call TRBJ2-3; TRBD2 aligns across 9 bases. Trimming took 3 bases from V and 4 from J; bases not matched to a gene: 8. This CDR3 is built from 16 residues. Germline V gene data show CDR1 as SNHLY and CDR2 as FYNNEI. The CDR3 DNA is TGTGCCAGCAGTGATTTCGAGCGGGGGGTCTCAGATACGCAGTATTTT. Residues: CASSDFERGVSDTQYF.

This chain links TRBV29-1 with TRBJ2-5, with 8 nucleotides matching TRBD2. Germline lookup yields CDR1 SQVTM and CDR2 ANQGSEA. CDR3 size: 16 residues. V lost 4 bases, J lost 1 base, and 11 bases stayed unmatched. CDR3 sequence: CSVGGNAGGRQETQYF. CDR3 DNA: TGCAGCGTTGGAGGAAATGCGGGGGGCCGCCAAGAGACCCAGTACTTC.

The sample holds a few counts of this clonotype. J is TRBJ2-1 and V is TRBV21-1. TRBV21-1 is listed as a pseudogene. The CDR3 extends over 11 amino acids. The CDR3 DNA reads as TGTGCCAGCAGCATCTTCAATGAGCAGTTCTTC. Translated: CASSIFNEQFF.

This clonotype was seen a few times. The chain carries TRBV27 and TRBJ2-2; D could derive from TRBD1 or TRBD2 (5 bases each). This CDR3 region has 16 residues. Germline loops: CDR1 MNHEY, CDR2 SMNVEV (reference sequence). V lost 3 bases, J lost 4 bases, and 15 bases lay in between. The CDR3 DNA follows: TGTGCCAGCAGTTTTTGGGACGACAGTCTCACCGGGGAGCTGTTTTTT. It codes for CASSFWDDSLTGELFF.

This clonotype was picked up a small number of times. This rearrangement joins TRBV15 to TRBJ2-5; TRBD2 agrees at 7 bases. Germline V lookup: CDR1 LNHNV, CDR2 YYDKDF (reference sequence). V gave up 8 bases and J gave up 1 base; unmatched junction bases: 7. The CDR3 length is 14 residues. The CDR3 DNA reads as TGTGCCACCGCGGGGGAGGGGTCCCAAGAGACCCAGTACTTC. It codes for CATAGEGSQETQYF. Based on the CDR3 plus reference TRBV15 and TRBJ2-5, the full variable domain is DAMVIQNPRYQVTQFGKPVTLSCSQTLNHNVMYWYQQKSSQAPKLLFHYYDKDFNNEADTPDNFQSRRPNTSFCFLDIRSPGLGDTAMYLCATAGEGSQETQYFGPGTRLLVL.

The CDR3 bases are TGTGCCAGCAGTTCCTTACAGGGGTCGCTGAACACTGAAGCTTTCTTT. Protein: CASSSLQGSLNTEAFF. The chain employs TRBV27 and TRBJ1-1; 7 bases agree with TRBD1. This CDR3 comprises 16 residues. Trimming removed 4 bases from V and 0 bases from J; junction bases left unmatched: 8. Germline V lookup: CDR1 MNHEY, CDR2 SMNVEV (reference sequence).

J is TRBJ2-7 and V is TRBV30, with 10 nucleotides matching TRBD1. CDR1 is GTSNPN and CDR2 is SVGIG in the germline V gene (reference sequence). The CDR3 contains 15 residues. Losses at the gene ends were 2 bases for V and 7 bases for J; bases not matched to a gene: 11. Here the CDR3 reads CAWSSPGTGAREQYF. The CDR3 DNA reads as TGTGCCTGGAGTAGTCCCGGGACAGGGGCAAGGGAGCAGTACTTC.

This clonotype has at least ten counts. This chain connects TRBV6-2 or TRBV6-3 to TRBJ2-7, with unresolved D. V gave up 6 bases and J gave up 2 bases, with 23 bases separating them. CDR3 length equals 17 residues. Germline loops: CDR1 MNHEY, CDR2 SVGEGT. The CDR3 loop reads CASSYRHGGPPAYEQYV. The CDR3 nucleotides are TGTGCCAGCAGCTATCGTCATGGTGGCCCGCCGGCCTACGAGCAGTACGTC.

This clonotype was seen at least ten times. The chain combines TRBV28 with TRBJ2-7, with D possibly TRBD2 on 6 matching bases. V was shortened by 4 bases and J by 5 bases, with 15 bases between the two germline ends. Germline V gene lookup returns CDR1 MDHEN and CDR2 SYDVKM. This CDR3 has 14 amino acids. The CDR3 loop is CASSSRAPGDEQYV. The CDR3 DNA follows: TGTGCCAGCAGTTCCCGGGCCCCGGGAGACGAGCAGTACGTC.

This clonotype was observed a few times. The rearrangement uses TRBV12-3 or TRBV12-4 and TRBJ1-4; D ambiguous. V lost 2 bases and J lost 3, with 4 bases in between. The CDR3 is made up of 13 amino acids. The CDR3 sequence is CASSLTSNEKLFF. The CDR3 bases are TGTGCCAGCAGTTTAACCTCTAATGAAAAACTGTTTTTT.

This clonotype was found a few times. This rearrangement joins TRBV2 to TRBJ2-5, with 9 bases fitting TRBD1. Germline values: CDR1 SNHLY, CDR2 FYNNEI. The V and J ends lost 6 bases and 9 bases, in that order; junction bases with no gene match: 11. This CDR3 is 14 amino acids long. CDR3 in DNA: TGTGCCAGCAGCCAGCCGGACAGGGGATCAGCCCAGTACTTC. This encodes CASSQPDRGSAQYF.

This clonotype was counted between two and nine times. The rearrangement links TRBV7-9 to TRBJ2-7, with D perhaps assigned TRBD1 or TRBD2 (6 bases each). The CDR3 totals 14 residues. Germline loops: CDR1 SEHNR, CDR2 FQNEAQ (reference sequence). Trimming took off 5 bases at V and 3 bases at J, with 14 bases between the two ends. CDR3 nucleotide sequence: TGTGCCAGCAGCCGCGGGGACATTAGCTACGAGCAGTACTTC. The encoded protein is CASSRGDISYEQYF.

The chain carries TRBV11-2 and TRBJ1-1; 10 nucleotides align to TRBD1. CDR3 length: 15 residues. The junction had 8 bases not matched to a gene; V was cut back by 4 bases and J by 6 bases. Per germline, CDR1 SGHAT and CDR2 FQNNGV. The CDR3 bases are TGTGCCAGCAGCTCGGGGACAGGGGTGATGGCTGAAGCTTTCTTT. Its protein is CASSSGTGVMAEAFF.

The V and J genes are TRBV19 and TRBJ2-3, with D perhaps being TRBD1 or TRBD2 (5 bases each). With 4 bases removed from V and 9 bases from J, the gap between germline ends came to 11 bases. This CDR3 is 12 amino acids long. Germline V lookup: CDR1 LNHDA, CDR2 SQIVND (reference sequence). CDR3 sequence: CASSRGVETQYF. CDR3 in DNA: TGTGCCAGTAGTAGAGGGGTGGAGACGCAGTATTTT.

The table lists this clonotype with a few counts. This chain connects TRBV10-3 to TRBJ2-7; 14 nucleotides agree with TRBD2. CDR3 size: 19 residues. Losses at the gene ends were 6 bases for V and 6 bases for J; bases not matched to a gene: 19. Germline CDR1 ENHRY, CDR2 SYGVKD. The CDR3 loop reads CAISPTRRTVGTSGGEQYF. The CDR3 DNA reads TGTGCCATCAGCCCGACCCGGCGAACGGTGGGGACTAGCGGGGGCGAGCAGTACTTC.

This chain links TRBV12-3 or TRBV12-4 with TRBJ2-1; 10 positions agree with TRBD2. With 5 bases clipped from V and 4 bases from J, the junction kept 11 bases outside the gene matches. CDR3 length: 17 residues. The CDR3 nucleotides read TGTGCCAGCAGTCCCCCAGTCTTACTAGCGGGGTACAATGAGCAGTTCTTC. As protein: CASSPPVLLAGYNEQFF.

The V call is TRBV29-1, the J call TRBJ2-2; 9 bases fit TRBD1. CDR1 is SQVTM, CDR2 ANQGSEA, per germline. Losses at the gene ends were 4 bases for V and 4 bases for J; bases not matched to a gene: 13. CDR3 length: 17 residues. CDR3: CSVVGNGRTGATGELFF. The CDR3 region has the DNA TGCAGCGTTGTTGGAAATGGGCGGACAGGGGCCACCGGGGAGCTGTTTTTT.

The chain joins TRBV7-3 to TRBJ2-3; no clear D. Germline CDR1 and CDR2: SGHTA and FQGTGA. The CDR3 is made up of 13 amino acids. The V gene lost 2 bases and the J gene lost 6 bases, with 9 bases spanning the gap. CDR3 nucleotide sequence: TGTGCCAGCAGCTTACCTCCTATGGATACGCAGTATTTT. The encoded protein is CASSLPPMDTQYF.

The chain uses TRBV6-5 and TRBJ2-3, with D maybe TRBD1 (7 bases). The CDR3 totals 13 residues. CDR1 and CDR2 (germline): MNHEY, SVGAGI. Trimming took 5 bases from V and 8 from J, leaving 14 bases between them. The DNA of the CDR3 is TGTGCCAGCAGTGATGGAGGGGGCATTACGCAGTATTTT. Translated: CASSDGGGITQYF.